One and the same sample provided the 9 T cell receptor beta chains below, sequenced in a study of regulatory T cells in long-lasting Graves disease. Construction of the TCR beta libraries employed iRepertoire HTBI primers in conjunction with Arm-PCR of CDR3 regions. TCRdb reanalysed the multiplex PCR reads using MiXCR and keeps one entry per CDR3 protein. The table has a few hundred thousand distinct CDR3 sequences, 20% to 25% seen once. The time point denotes: newly diagnosed GD, antithyroid drugs for less than 3 months. Extracted RNA from PBMCs served as the source of the TCR library. The sequenced sample was peripheral blood mononuclear cells (PBMCs), obtained at new diagnosis, from a patient treated with antithyroid drugs. Source of these receptors: a female donor with Graves disease.

This clonotype was seen ten or more times. The chain is built from TRBV12-3 or TRBV12-4 and TRBJ2-1; D is perhaps TRBD2 (7 bases). The CDR3 covers 13 residues. V dropped 5 bases and J dropped 14 bases, with 19 bases sitting between them. The CDR3, as DNA: TGTGCCAGCAGTGCCCTAAGTGGGGGGGGCGAGTTCTTC. Its protein product is CASSALSGGGEFF.

This clonotype was picked up a small number of times. A much larger clone differs by one base, so this may be a read error. The rearrangement uses TRBV6-2 or TRBV6-3 and TRBJ2-1; D is possibly TRBD1 (6 bases). CDR1 and CDR2 (germline): MNHEY, SVGEGT. Between the trimmed V and J ends, which lost 8 bases and 7 bases, there was a span of 12 bases. The CDR3 length is 12 residues. The CDR3 DNA is TGTGCCAGCCTGACAGGCTCAAATGAGCAGTTCTTC. Residues: CASLTGSNEQFF.

The chain combines TRBV2 with TRBJ2-7; either TRBD1 or TRBD2 may supply D (5 bases each). V gave up 4 bases and J gave up 3 bases, with 13 bases separating them. Germline V gene data show CDR1 as SNHLY and CDR2 as FYNNEI. This CDR3 is built from 14 residues. CDR3 sequence: CASSAGTAYYEQYF. CDR3 bases: TGTGCCAGCAGTGCGGGGACGGCTTACTACGAGCAGTACTTC.

This clonotype was detected many times. The chain has TRBV20-1 and TRBJ1-5, with D possibly TRBD1 on 5 matching bases. Germline V gene lookup returns CDR1 DFQATT and CDR2 SNEGSKA (reference sequence). The length of the CDR3 is 16 residues. V gave up 3 bases and J gave up 4 bases, with 19 bases separating them. The CDR3 region is CSASAPERTRNQPQHF. For the CDR3, the DNA is TGCAGTGCTAGTGCCCCGGAAAGGACAAGAAATCAGCCCCAGCATTTT.

This clonotype was seen ten or more times. The rearrangement links TRBV20-1 to TRBJ1-1, with D tentatively TRBD1 (6 bases). Germline-derived CDR1 and CDR2 are DFQATT and SNEGSKA (reference sequence). Trimming left V 6 bases short and J 5 bases short, with 16 bases between. The CDR3 spans 13 residues. The DNA of the CDR3 is TGCAGTGCCGAACAGGGTCTTGTGACTGAAGCTTTCTTT. Amino acid sequence: CSAEQGLVTEAFF.

The rearrangement links TRBV12-5 to TRBJ2-1; the match to TRBD1 covers 9 bases. The V segment lost 7 bases and the J segment 8 bases; nucleotides outside the gene matches: 9. The length of the CDR3 is 14 residues. Germline lookup yields CDR1 LGHNT and CDR2 FRNRAP. The CDR3 coding sequence is TGTGCTAGTGACCAGCCGGGACAGGGCTATGAGCAGTTCTTC. It codes for CASDQPGQGYEQFF.

This clonotype was counted many times. V is TRBV12-3 or TRBV12-4 and J is TRBJ2-3; D is unclear. Trimming removed 5 bases from V and 0 bases from J, with 9 bases in between. This CDR3 region has 14 residues. CDR3 sequence reads: CASSPTASTDTQYF. CDR3 bases: TGTGCCAGCAGTCCTACGGCTAGCACAGATACGCAGTATTTT.

This clonotype has only a few counts. This chain joins TRBV20-1 and TRBJ2-3; unclear D gene. Looked up from germline, CDR1 is DFQATT and CDR2 is SNEGSKA (reference sequence). V lost 5 bases and J lost 4, with 7 bases in between. The CDR3 runs to 11 residues. The CDR3, as DNA: TGCAGTGCTGAGGTTGCAGATACGCAGTATTTT. Amino acids: CSAEVADTQYF.

This clonotype turned up a few times. V and J are TRBV9 and TRBJ1-4; a weak D match, TRBD1 (5 bases). CDR1 and CDR2 from the germline V gene are SGDLS and YYNGEE. V lost 4 bases, J lost 8 bases, and 15 bases lay in between. This CDR3 region has 14 residues. CDR3: CASSQGAREEKLFF. DNA for the CDR3: TGTGCCAGCAGCCAGGGAGCTCGCGAGGAAAAACTGTTTTTT.